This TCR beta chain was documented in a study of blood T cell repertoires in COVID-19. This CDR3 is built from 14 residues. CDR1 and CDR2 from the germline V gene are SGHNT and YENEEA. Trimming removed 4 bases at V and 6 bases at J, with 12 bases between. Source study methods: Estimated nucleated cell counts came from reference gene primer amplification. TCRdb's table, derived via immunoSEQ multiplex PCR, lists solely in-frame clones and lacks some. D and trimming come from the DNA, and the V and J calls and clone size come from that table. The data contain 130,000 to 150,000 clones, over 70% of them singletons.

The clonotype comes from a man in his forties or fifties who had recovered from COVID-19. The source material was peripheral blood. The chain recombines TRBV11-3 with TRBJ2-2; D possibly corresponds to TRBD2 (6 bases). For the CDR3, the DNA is TGTGCCAGCAGCTCATCCCGGGGGTCCGGGGAGCTGTTTTTT. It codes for CASSSSRGSGELFF.